The clone carrying this T cell receptor (beta chain) was observed a handful of times. The CDR3 spans 13 residues. CDR1 is SGHAT, CDR2 FQNNGV, per germline. Trimming cost V 1 base and J 6 bases, with 6 bases left between them. The data originate from a study of OX40 agonist ivuxolimab in advanced cancers. Study overall: Clinicians treated patients with ivuxolimab, an agonistic anti-OX40 (CD134) antibody. Each patient was given ivuxolimab into a vein every 2 weeks, at 0.01 to 10 mg/kg.

This table comes from immunoSEQ multiplex PCR, and its TCRdb copy is limited to in-frame clones, with some not included. The data contain 100,000 or so clones, approximately 90% of them singletons. The chain links TRBV11-2 to TRBJ2-2; D is ambiguous. Sequences were derived from CD4+ or CD8+ T cells sorted from blood, sampled in a trial of the OX40 agonist ivuxolimab. This receptor was identified in an adult with an advanced solid tumor such as melanoma, head and neck, liver or kidney cancer. CDR3 sequence reads: CASSLVGSGELFF. CDR3 DNA sequence: TGTGCCAGCAGCTTAGTCGGCTCCGGGGAGCTGTTTTTT.